This T cell receptor beta chain was retrieved from a study of shared clonotypes between healthy human individuals. V shed 2 bases and J shed 4 bases, with 6 bases lying between them. The CDR3 has 13 amino acids. Looked up from germline, CDR1 is KGHSH and CDR2 is LQKENI. TCRdb keeps only in-frame clones here, not all; method: immunoSEQ multiplex PCR. The repertoire has about 510,000 clones, less than 96% of them found once; the top ten carry about 0.054%. With respect to this clone: Within the sample, other DNA sequences also encode this same CDR3.

Sequenced: naive CD4+ T cells sorted from blood. As to subset: CD45RA+ positively selected. The receptor was derived from a woman in her 30s in good health. This sequence joins TRBV18 and TRBJ1-5, with D perhaps matching TRBD1 (6 bases). The chain's CDR3 is CASSPGQNQPQHF. The CDR3 coding sequence is TGTGCCAGCTCACCAGGACAGAATCAGCCCCAGCATTTT.